Shown below are 18 T cell receptor beta chains from a single sample sequenced in a study of cytomegalovirus exposure and HLA in healthy donors. Clones were read by immunoSEQ multiplex PCR, and TCRdb kept only the in-frame ones, dropping some. The repertoire has about 130,000 clones, roughly nine tenths of them found once; the top ten carry roughly 1.2%. Sequenced sample: PBMCs. The receptors shown here come from a woman aged 18-29 years in good health and CMV-seronegative.

This chain connects TRBV13 to TRBJ2-5, with 8 bases fitting TRBD1. Losses at the gene ends were 5 bases for V and 4 bases for J; bases not matched to a gene: 6. The germline V gene has CDR1 PRHDT and CDR2 FYEKMQ (reference sequence). The CDR3 runs 14 residues. CDR3 sequence: CASSLRDRRETQYF. The CDR3 DNA reads TGTGCCAGCAGCCTCCGGGACAGGAGAGAGACCCAGTACTTC.

This chain uses TRBV7-2 with TRBJ2-3, with no clear D. CDR3 length equals 12 residues. The V gene's germline CDR1 is SGHTA and CDR2 FQGNSA. Trimming took 2 bases from V and 10 from J, leaving 10 bases between them. CDR3 region: CASSLPRLSQYF. The CDR3 nucleotides read TGTGCCAGCAGCTTACCGAGACTGTCGCAGTATTTT.

A note on this clone: Germline is not matched at one junction end, which may reflect a read error. The chain has TRBV7-7 and TRBJ2-2; weak D call: TRBD1 (6 bases). Per the germline V gene, CDR1 is SSHAT and CDR2 is FNYEAQ (reference sequence). The CDR3 is 13 amino acids. CDR3 sequence reads: CASRGQLTGELFF. In DNA form, the CDR3 reads TGTGCTAGCAGGGGACAACTCACCGGGGAGCTGTTTTTT.

The sample holds a few counts of this clone. This chain links TRBV10-1 with TRBJ2-7, with D maybe TRBD2 (5 bases). Looked up from germline, CDR1 is WNHNN and CDR2 is SYGVQD (reference sequence). V was pared by 3 bases and J by 13 bases, with 10 bases between. The CDR3 runs to 10 residues. The CDR3 region has the DNA TGCGCCAGCAGTGACGAGGGAAAATACTTC. Translating gives CASSDEGKYF.

The chain links TRBV5-1 to TRBJ2-3, with TRBD2 identical over 14 bases. The germline V gene has CDR1 SGHRS and CDR2 YFSETQ. J was trimmed by 5 bases and V by 0 bases; bases with no gene match: 2. CDR3 size: 16 residues. CDR3 coding DNA: TGCGCCAGCAGCTTGGGGACTAGCGGGGGGAGAGATACGCAGTATTTT. Encoded protein: CASSLGTSGGRDTQYF.

The V gene is TRBV18, the J gene TRBJ1-5; D gene uncertain. The germline CDR1 and CDR2 sequences are KGHSH and LQKENI. Trimming shortened V by 8 bases and J by 0 bases, and 8 bases separated the two germline ends. The CDR3 contains 13 residues. The CDR3 reads CASHQDSNQPQHF. CDR3 coding DNA: TGTGCCAGCCACCAGGATAGCAATCAGCCCCAGCATTTT.

The chain couples TRBV11-2 to TRBJ1-1, with D unresolved. Germline V gives CDR1 SGHAT, CDR2 FQNNGV. Deletions cut 5 bases from V and 0 bases from J, with 10 bases between. This CDR3 region has 14 residues. The CDR3 sequence: CASSRGWMNTEAFF. In DNA form, the CDR3 reads TGTGCCAGCAGCCGAGGGTGGATGAACACTGAAGCTTTCTTT.

V gene TRBV7-3 combines with J gene TRBJ1-1; weak D call: TRBD1 (5 bases). Germline values: CDR1 SGHTA, CDR2 FQGTGA. The ends were cut back, 5 bases at V and 0 bases at J, with 16 bases in the middle. This CDR3 has 16 residues. CDR3 sequence reads: CASSRQRRGMNTEAFF. CDR3 DNA sequence: TGTGCCAGCAGCCGTCAGCGGAGGGGTATGAACACTGAAGCTTTCTTT.

The V gene is TRBV5-6, the J gene TRBJ1-3; D remains ambiguous. Germline assignment: CDR1 SGHDT and CDR2 YYEEEE. The CDR3 is 14 amino acids. Trimming stripped 0 bases from V and 2 bases from J, with 6 bases between. CDR3 nucleotides: TGTGCCAGCAGCTTGGTGCCAGCTGGAAACACCATATATTTT. This translates into CASSLVPAGNTIYF.

The chain couples TRBV6-1 to TRBJ2-7; unclear D gene. The germline V gene encodes CDR1 MNHNS and CDR2 SASEGT. The CDR3 extends over 15 amino acids. Trimming cost V 7 bases and J 1 base, with 17 bases left between them. The CDR3 DNA reads as TGTGCCAGCACTTCCCTTCCTTGGCAGTCCTACGAGCAGTACTTC. Protein product: CASTSLPWQSYEQYF.

The chain joins TRBV4-1 to TRBJ1-1; TRBD1 is a possible D gene (6 bases). V dropped 6 bases and J dropped 0 bases, with 17 bases sitting between them. Germline V lookup: CDR1 MGHRA, CDR2 YSYEKL. This CDR3 is 16 amino acids long. In DNA, the CDR3 is TGCGCCAGCAGTGGGGGGGGCCTTTCGTTGAACACTGAAGCTTTCTTT. Its translation: CASSGGGLSLNTEAFF.

This clone was recorded only once. The V gene is TRBV10-1, the J gene TRBJ2-2, with TRBD1 identical over 7 bases. The length of the CDR3 is 14 residues. The trim removed 9 bases at V and 0 bases at J, leaving 4 bases unmatched. Germline V CDR1 and CDR2: WNHNN, SYGVQD (reference sequence). CDR3 residues: CASRDSANTGELFF. CDR3 nucleotide sequence: TGCGCCAGTAGGGACAGCGCGAACACCGGGGAGCTGTTTTTT.

This clone was observed a handful of times. The V and J genes are TRBV6-1 and TRBJ1-2; 8 bases are shared with TRBD1. Germline CDR1 reads MNHNS; CDR2 reads SASEGT. The J segment lost 6 bases and the V segment lost 5 bases, leaving 2 bases of the junction unmatched. This CDR3 has 12 amino acids. The CDR3 loop reads CASSRTGNGYTF. The CDR3, as DNA: TGTGCCAGCAGTAGGACAGGGAATGGCTACACCTTC.

The gene calls are TRBV5-1 and TRBJ1-1; 7 nucleotides match TRBD1. The CDR3 length is 14 residues. Per germline, CDR1 SGHRS and CDR2 YFSETQ. V was pared by 0 bases and J by 3 bases, with 2 bases of the junction left unmatched. CDR3 loop: CASSLEGTDTEAFF. The DNA for the CDR3 is TGCGCCAGCAGCTTGGAGGGGACAGACACTGAAGCTTTCTTT.

The J gene is TRBJ1-3, the V gene TRBV7-9; 9 bases match TRBD1. CDR3 size: 17 residues. V was pared by 0 bases and J by 0 bases, with 3 bases of the junction left unmatched. The germline gives CDR1 SEHNR, CDR2 FQNEAQ (reference sequence). CDR3 in amino acids: CASSLAGQGYSGNTIYF. The CDR3 DNA follows: TGTGCCAGCAGCTTAGCAGGACAGGGGTACTCTGGAAACACCATATATTTT.

The V gene is TRBV25-1, the J gene TRBJ2-3; TRBD1 matches 9 bases. This CDR3 has 16 residues. Trimming took 4 bases from V and 5 from J; bases not matched to a gene: 10. From germline, CDR1 is MGHDK and CDR2 SYGVNS. The CDR3 nucleotides read TGTGCCAGCAGTGGGGGATTGGGACAGGGAGGAGATACGCAGTATTTT. It codes for CASSGGLGQGGDTQYF.

The chain combines TRBV25-1 with TRBJ1-4, with 9 bases lining up with TRBD1. The ends lost 3 bases at V and 2 bases at J; junction bases unmatched: 7. The CDR3 runs to 17 residues. CDR1 MGHDK and CDR2 SYGVNS come from the germline V gene. CDR3 loop: CASSDPRTGATNEKLFF. The CDR3 bases are TGTGCCAGCAGTGATCCCCGGACAGGGGCGACTAATGAAAAACTGTTTTTT.

V is TRBV2 and J is TRBJ2-5, with D unresolved. This CDR3 is 12 amino acids long. Germline CDR1 is SNHLY and CDR2 is FYNNEI. V was trimmed by 6 bases and J by 5 bases, leaving 10 bases between them. CDR3 sequence (DNA): TGTGCCAGCAGCTATAGTGTGGAGACCCAGTACTTC. As protein: CASSYSVETQYF.